These T cell receptor beta chains were read from a single sample in a study of CD8 T cells in Susac syndrome. TCRdb reprocessed the immunoSEQ multiplex PCR reads via MiXCR and lists one record per CDR3 protein. The sample holds roughly 140,000 distinct CDR3 sequences, 95% seen once. What was sequenced was CD4+ T cells from PBMCs. These TCRs come from a human donor with Susac syndrome. Both conserved end residues are part of each CDR3. Each record gives: V gene, J gene, D gene, CDR3 DNA, CDR3 protein. A D gene is named only where the DNA matches it firmly.

V gene: TRBV7-2; J gene: TRBJ1-2; D gene: NA; CDR3 DNA: TGTGCCAGCAGCTTTATAAGGACCGGCTATGGCTACACCTTC; CDR3 protein: CASSFIRTGYGYTF
V gene: TRBV3-1; J gene: TRBJ2-1; D gene: NA; CDR3 DNA: TGTGCCAGCAGCCAAACTGACTATTCGCACAATGAGCAGTTCTTC; CDR3 protein: CASSQTDYSHNEQFF
V gene: TRBV18; J gene: TRBJ2-5; D gene: NA; CDR3 DNA: TGTGCCAGCTCACCGAAGATGGGGTCGATTGGAGAGACCCAGTACTTC; CDR3 protein: CASSPKMGSIGETQYF
V gene: TRBV4-3; J gene: TRBJ1-1; D gene: NA; CDR3 DNA: TGCGCCAGCAGCCAGGGCGCAGGGAGAGCCACTGAAGCTTTCTTT; CDR3 protein: CASSQGAGRATEAFF
V gene: TRBV25-1; J gene: TRBJ2-5; D gene: NA; CDR3 DNA: TGTGCCAGCAGTGAAGGAAAGACCCAGTACTTC; CDR3 protein: CASSEGKTQYF
V gene: TRBV14; J gene: TRBJ2-1; D gene: NA; CDR3 DNA: TGTGCCAGCAGCCAAGAAAACACCTGGAATGAGCAGTTCTTC; CDR3 protein: CASSQENTWNEQFF
V gene: TRBV2; J gene: TRBJ2-7; D gene: NA; CDR3 DNA: TGTGCCAGCAGCCAGGACAGCCAGATTACCTACGAGCAGTACTTC; CDR3 protein: CASSQDSQITYEQYF
V gene: TRBV5-6; J gene: TRBJ2-5; D gene: NA; CDR3 DNA: TGTGCCAGCAGCTTGGAGGCAGCGGTCTACCAAGAGACCCAGTACTTC; CDR3 protein: CASSLEAAVYQETQYF
V gene: TRBV2; J gene: TRBJ2-6; D gene: NA; CDR3 DNA: TGTGCCAGCAGTGAGGGTACCACTTCTGGGGCCAACGTCCTGACTTTC; CDR3 protein: CASSEGTTSGANVLTF
V gene: TRBV29-1; J gene: TRBJ1-1; D gene: TRBD1; CDR3 DNA: TGCAGCGTGCCTACAGGGGGAATGAACACTGAAGCTTTCTTT; CDR3 protein: CSVPTGGMNTEAFF
V gene: TRBV25-1; J gene: TRBJ2-1; D gene: NA; CDR3 DNA: TGTGCCAGCAAAAGGGCAGAGTGGGGACACAATGAGCAGTTCTTC; CDR3 protein: CASKRAEWGHNEQFF
V gene: TRBV29-1; J gene: TRBJ2-5; D gene: NA; CDR3 DNA: TGCAGCGTTTTGCGGCTGGGAGAGACCCAGTACTTC; CDR3 protein: CSVLRLGETQYF